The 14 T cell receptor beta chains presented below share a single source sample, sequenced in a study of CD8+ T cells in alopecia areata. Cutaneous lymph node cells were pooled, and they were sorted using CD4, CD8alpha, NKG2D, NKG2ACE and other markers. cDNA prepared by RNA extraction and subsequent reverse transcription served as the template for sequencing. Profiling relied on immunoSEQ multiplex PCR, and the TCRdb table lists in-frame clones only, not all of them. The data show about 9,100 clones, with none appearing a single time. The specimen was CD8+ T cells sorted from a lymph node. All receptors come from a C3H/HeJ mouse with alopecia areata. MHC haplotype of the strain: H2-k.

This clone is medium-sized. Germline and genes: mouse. CDR3 DNA, as far as it was read: TGTGCCAGCAGCCAAGATATGGGGGTTAGTGCAGAA. Amino acids: CASSQDMGVSAE. The complete CDR3 protein is CASSQDMGVSAETLYF. This rearrangement joins TRBV5 to TRBJ2-3; TRBD2 is a possible D gene (6 bases). The DNA ends 4 residues before the CDR3 does, and the rest of the CDR3 is filled in from the germline J gene. This CDR3 comprises 16 residues. Per the germline V gene, CDR1 is LGHNA and CDR2 is YNLKQL (reference sequence). Trimming took off 0 bases at V and 0 bases at J, with 10 bases between the two ends.

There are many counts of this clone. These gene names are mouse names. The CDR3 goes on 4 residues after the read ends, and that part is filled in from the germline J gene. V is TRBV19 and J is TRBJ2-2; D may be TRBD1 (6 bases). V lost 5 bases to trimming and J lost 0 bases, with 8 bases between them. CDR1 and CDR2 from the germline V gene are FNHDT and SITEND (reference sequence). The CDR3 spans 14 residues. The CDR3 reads CASSRTANTGQLYF. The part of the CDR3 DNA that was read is TGTGCCAGCAGCCGGACAGCAAACACCGGG.

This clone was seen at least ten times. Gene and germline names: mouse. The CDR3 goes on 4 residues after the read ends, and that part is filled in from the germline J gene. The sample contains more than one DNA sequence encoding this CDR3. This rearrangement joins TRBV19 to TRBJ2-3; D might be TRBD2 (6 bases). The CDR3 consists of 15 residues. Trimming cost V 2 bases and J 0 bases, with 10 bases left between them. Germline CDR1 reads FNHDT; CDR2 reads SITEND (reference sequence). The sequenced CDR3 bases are TGTGCCAGCAGTATCGGTGGGGGTAGTGCAGAA. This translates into CASSIGGGSAE. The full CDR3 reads CASSIGGGSAETLYF.

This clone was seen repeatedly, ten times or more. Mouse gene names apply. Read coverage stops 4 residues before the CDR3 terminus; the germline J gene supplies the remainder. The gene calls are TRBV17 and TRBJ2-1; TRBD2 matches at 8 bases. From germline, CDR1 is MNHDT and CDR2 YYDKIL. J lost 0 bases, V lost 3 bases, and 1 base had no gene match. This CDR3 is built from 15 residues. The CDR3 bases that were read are TGTGCTAGCAGTAGCTGGGGGGATAACTATGCT. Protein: CASSSWGDNYA. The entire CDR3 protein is CASSSWGDNYAEQFF.

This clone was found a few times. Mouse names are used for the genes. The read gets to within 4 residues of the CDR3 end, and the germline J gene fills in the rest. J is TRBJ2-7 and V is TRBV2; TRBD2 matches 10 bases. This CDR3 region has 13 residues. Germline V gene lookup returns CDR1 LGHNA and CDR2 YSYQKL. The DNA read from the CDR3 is TGTGCCAGCAGCAGGACTGGGGGTTAT. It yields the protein CASSRTGGY. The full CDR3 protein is CASSRTGGYEQYF.

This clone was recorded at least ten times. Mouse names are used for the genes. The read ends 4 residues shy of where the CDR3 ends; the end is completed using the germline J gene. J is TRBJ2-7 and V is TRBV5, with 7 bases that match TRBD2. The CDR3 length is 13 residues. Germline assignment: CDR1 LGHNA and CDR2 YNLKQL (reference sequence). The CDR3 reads CASSPRLGYEQYF. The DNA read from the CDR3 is TGTGCCAGCAGCCCCCGACTGGGTTAT.

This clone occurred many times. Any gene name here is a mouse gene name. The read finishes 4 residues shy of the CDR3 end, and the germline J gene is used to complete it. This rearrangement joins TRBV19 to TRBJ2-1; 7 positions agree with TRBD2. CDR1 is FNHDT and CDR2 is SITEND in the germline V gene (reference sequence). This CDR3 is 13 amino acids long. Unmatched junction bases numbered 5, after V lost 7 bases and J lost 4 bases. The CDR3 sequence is CASPSTGYAEQFF. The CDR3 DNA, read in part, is TGTGCCAGCCCCTCGACTGGGTATGCT.

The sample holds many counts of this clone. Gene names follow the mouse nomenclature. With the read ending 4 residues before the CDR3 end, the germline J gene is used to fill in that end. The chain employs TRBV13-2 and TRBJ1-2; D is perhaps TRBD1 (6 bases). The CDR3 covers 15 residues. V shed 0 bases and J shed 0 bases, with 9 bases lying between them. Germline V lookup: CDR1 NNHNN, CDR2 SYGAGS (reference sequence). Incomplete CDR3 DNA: TGTGCCAGCGGTGATGGGGGGGCACCAAACTCC. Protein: CASGDGGAPNS. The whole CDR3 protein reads CASGDGGAPNSDYTF.

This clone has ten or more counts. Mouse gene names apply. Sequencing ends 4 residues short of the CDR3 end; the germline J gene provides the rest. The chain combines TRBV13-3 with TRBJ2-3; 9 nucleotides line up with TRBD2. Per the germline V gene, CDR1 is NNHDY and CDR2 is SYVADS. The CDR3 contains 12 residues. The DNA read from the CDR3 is TGTGCCAGCAGACTGGGGGGAGAA. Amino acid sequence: CASRLGGE. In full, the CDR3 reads CASRLGGETLYF.

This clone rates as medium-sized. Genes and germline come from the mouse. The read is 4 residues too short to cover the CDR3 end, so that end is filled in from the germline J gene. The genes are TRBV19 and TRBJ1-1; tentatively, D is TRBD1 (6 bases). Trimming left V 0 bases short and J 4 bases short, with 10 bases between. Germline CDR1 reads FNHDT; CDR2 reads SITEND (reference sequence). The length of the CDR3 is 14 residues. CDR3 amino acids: CASSIAGGRTEVFF. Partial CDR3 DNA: TGTGCCAGCAGTATAGCTGGGGGGCGCACA.

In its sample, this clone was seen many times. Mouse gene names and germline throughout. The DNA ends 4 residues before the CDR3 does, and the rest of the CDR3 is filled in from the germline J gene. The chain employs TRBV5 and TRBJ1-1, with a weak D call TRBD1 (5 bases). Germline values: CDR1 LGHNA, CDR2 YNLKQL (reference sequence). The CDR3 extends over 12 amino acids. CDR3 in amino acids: CASSQDNPEVFF. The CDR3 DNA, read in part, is TGTGCCAGCAGCCAGGACAACCCA.

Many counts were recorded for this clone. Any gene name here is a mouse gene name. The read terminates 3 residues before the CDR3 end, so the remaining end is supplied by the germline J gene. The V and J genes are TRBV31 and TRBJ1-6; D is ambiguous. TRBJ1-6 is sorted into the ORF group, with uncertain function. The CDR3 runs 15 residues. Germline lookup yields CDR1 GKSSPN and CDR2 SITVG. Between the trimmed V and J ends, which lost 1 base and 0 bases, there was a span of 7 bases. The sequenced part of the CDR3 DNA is TGTGCCTGGAGTCCCAGCGGTTCCTATAATTCGCCC. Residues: CAWSPSGSYNSP. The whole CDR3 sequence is CAWSPSGSYNSPLYF.

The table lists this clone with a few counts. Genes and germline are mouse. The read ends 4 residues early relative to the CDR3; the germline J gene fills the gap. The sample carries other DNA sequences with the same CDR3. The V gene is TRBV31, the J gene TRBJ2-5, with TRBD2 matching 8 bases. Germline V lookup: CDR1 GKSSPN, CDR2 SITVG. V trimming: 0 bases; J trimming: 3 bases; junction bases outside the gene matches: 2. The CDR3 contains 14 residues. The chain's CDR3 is CAWSLDWGQDTQYF. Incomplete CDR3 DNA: TGTGCCTGGAGTCTAGACTGGGGACAAGAC.

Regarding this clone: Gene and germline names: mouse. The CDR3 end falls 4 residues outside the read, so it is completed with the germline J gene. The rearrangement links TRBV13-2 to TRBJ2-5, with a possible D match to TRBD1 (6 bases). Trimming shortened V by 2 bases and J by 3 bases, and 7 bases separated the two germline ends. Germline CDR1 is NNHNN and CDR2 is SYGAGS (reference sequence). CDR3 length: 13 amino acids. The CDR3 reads CASGEGQQDTQYF. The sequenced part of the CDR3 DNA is TGTGCCAGCGGTGAGGGACAACAAGAC.